Shown below are 2 T cell receptor beta chains from a single sample sequenced in a study of CD8+CD57+ T cells in acquired aplastic anemia. Sequenced patients had shown CD8+CD57+ cell expansion by flow cytometry. Genomic DNA was employed as the template in profiling TCR beta VDJ and CDR3. TCRdb redid the calling of the reads with MiXCR, one entry per CDR3 protein. The data contain hundreds of thousands of distinct CDR3 sequences, approximately 33% of them singletons. The source material was sorted CD4+, CD8+, or CD8+CD57+ T cells (not recorded which) from PBMCs. Source of these receptors: a human donor with aplastic anemia.

Remarks on this clonotype: Its ends do not fully match the called genes, so a read error is possible. The chain recombines TRBV11-1 with TRBJ2-5, with D possibly matching TRBD2 (6 bases). Germline-derived CDR1 and CDR2 are SGHAT and FQDESV (reference sequence). This CDR3 is built from 14 residues. For the CDR3, the DNA is TGTGCCAGCAGCTCATCAGCCGGGGGAGAGACCCGGTACTTC. Amino acids: CASSSSAGGETRYF.

The rearrangement links TRBV2 to TRBJ1-1; perhaps TRBD1 as D (5 bases). The CDR3 totals 14 residues. Germline V gene sequence: CDR1 SNHLY, CDR2 FYNNEI. V lost 6 bases and J lost 1, with 12 bases in between. CDR3 protein: CASSLKRGNTEAFF. In nucleotides, the CDR3 is TGTGCCAGCAGCCTAAAAAGGGGGAACACTGAAGCTTTCTTT.